Shown below are 6 T cell receptor beta chains from a single sample sequenced in a study of identical twins. TCRdb re-called the 5' RACE reads with MiXCR, one entry per CDR3 protein. The table has about 340,000 distinct CDR3 sequences, over 9% seen once. This sample also belongs to another study, concerning yellow fever vaccine responses in identical twins.

The source material was CD8+ T cells sorted from blood. These receptors were taken from a woman younger than 30 in good health.

The genes are TRBV7-9 and TRBJ2-7; 9 bases match TRBD2. Germline trimming cut 1 base from V and 2 bases from J; bases unmatched to any gene: 6. Germline V lookup: CDR1 SEHNR, CDR2 FQNEAQ (reference sequence). CDR3 length: 16 residues. The CDR3 is CASSLVAPSGAYEQYF. The CDR3 nucleotides are TGTGCCAGCAGCTTAGTCGCGCCTAGCGGGGCCTACGAGCAGTACTTC.

This clonotype was counted between two and nine times. J is TRBJ2-7 and V is TRBV20-1; maybe TRBD1 (5 bases). V lost 5 bases and J 3 bases, leaving 8 bases between the germline ends. The length of the CDR3 is 11 residues. CDR1 is DFQATT, CDR2 SNEGSKA, per germline (reference sequence). The CDR3 protein is CSAGAFYEQYV. CDR3 sequence (DNA): TGCAGTGCTGGGGCCTTCTACGAGCAGTACGTC.

This clonotype was recorded at least ten times. The junction departs from germline at one end; a sequencing error may be responsible. CDR3 in DNA: TGCGCCAGCAGCTTGGGGGAGAACACTGAAGCTTTCTTT. Translation: CASSLGENTEAFF. The chain links TRBV5-5 to TRBJ1-1; weak D call: TRBD1 (5 bases). The V gene's germline CDR1 is SGHKS and CDR2 YYEKEE (reference sequence). The CDR3 has 13 residues.

CDR3 in DNA: TGTGCCAGCAGCTTAGATTCGTTCTCTAGGGGTAATGAGCAGTTCTTC. Protein sequence: CASSLDSFSRGNEQFF. The J gene is TRBJ2-1, the V gene TRBV11-2, with D tentatively TRBD1 (5 bases). This CDR3 has 16 residues. Germline loops: CDR1 SGHAT, CDR2 FQNNGV. Trimming stripped 0 bases from V and 7 bases from J, with 16 bases between.

The genes are TRBV4-1 and TRBJ2-1, with TRBD2 as a possible D gene (5 bases). V lost 0 bases and J lost 4, with 10 bases in between. CDR1 and CDR2 (germline): MGHRA, YSYEKL. The CDR3 covers 15 residues. The CDR3 here is CASSQDNPGYNEQFF. As DNA, the CDR3 is TGCGCCAGCAGCCAAGATAACCCGGGATACAATGAGCAGTTCTTC.

There are a few counts of this clonotype. The CDR3 coding sequence is TGTGCCAGCAGCTTCCCCCGGGACAGGGCTAACACTGAAGCTTTCTTT. This codes for CASSFPRDRANTEAFF. V and J are TRBV7-2 and TRBJ1-1, with TRBD1 matching over 9 bases. V shed 3 bases, J shed 2 bases, and the junction held 7 bases outside the gene matches. Germline V gives CDR1 SGHTA, CDR2 FQGNSA. The CDR3 loop spans 16 amino acids.